This T cell receptor (beta chain) was identified during a study of CD8 T cells in ankylosing spondylitis. Scientists made TCR beta libraries using quantitative 5'-RACE with molecular barcodes. TCRdb recomputed calls from the 5' RACE reads with MiXCR, one row per CDR3 protein. The data show approximately 100,000 distinct CDR3 sequences, with less than 25% seen just once and approximately 13% held by the top ten. With respect to this clonotype: The antigen remains undetermined.

The CDR3 has 12 amino acids. Trimming removed 5 bases at V and 4 bases at J, with 7 bases between. Looked up from germline, CDR1 is SGHVS and CDR2 is FQNEAQ. Study-wide results and limits: Matched ankylosing spondylitis synovial fluid reportedly showed significant enrichment of disease-linked clones.

This receptor was identified in a male donor with ankylosing spondylitis. The sequencing input was synovial fluid, either unsorted or a sorted T cell fraction (not recorded which). The V gene is TRBV7-8, the J gene TRBJ2-3; no definite D call. CDR3 in DNA: TGTGCCAGCAGCCTAAACGCAGATACGCAGTATTTT. Protein product: CASSLNADTQYF.